The 11 T cell receptor beta chains listed next were all sequenced from one sample in a study of blood T cells in healthy people across ages. With a J-beta primer mix and a sample-barcoded 5' primer, a second PCR ran about 7 to 11 cycles. Each CDR3 protein is one row after TCRdb ran MiXCR on the 5' RACE reads. This sample has 750,000 to 850,000 distinct CDR3 sequences, with 25% found just once. In addition, the sample was reused for a study of T cells of mothers and their children.

The source material was blood. The receptors were gathered from a boy aged 10-17 years in good health.

The chain recombines TRBV5-1 with TRBJ2-2; possibly TRBD1 for D (5 bases). The ends were cut back, 4 bases at V and 4 bases at J, with 11 bases in the middle. CDR3 size: 14 residues. The V gene's germline CDR1 is SGHRS and CDR2 YFSETQ. The CDR3 region is CASSPTDFTGELFF. CDR3 DNA: TGCGCCAGCAGCCCGACAGATTTCACCGGGGAGCTGTTTTTT. Based on the CDR3 plus reference TRBV5-1 and TRBJ2-2, the full variable domain is KAGVTQTPRYLIKTRGQQVTLSCSPISGHRSVSWYQQTPGQGLQFLFEYFSETQRNKGNFPGRFSGRQFSNSRSEMNVSTLELGDSALYLCASSPTDFTGELFFGEGSRLTVL.

This clonotype was counted a few times. The rearrangement joins TRBV20-1 to TRBJ1-2; D is possibly TRBD1 (6 bases). Trimming took 5 bases from V and 3 from J, leaving 19 bases between them. CDR1 and CDR2 from the germline V gene are DFQATT and SNEGSKA (reference sequence). This CDR3 is 15 amino acids long. The DNA for the CDR3 is TGCAGTGCTGCCCAGGTTGGGGGACACCACTATGGCTACACCTTC. This codes for CSAAQVGGHHYGYTF.

This clonotype has a handful of counts. The chain carries TRBV4-3 and TRBJ2-3, with D possibly called TRBD1 or TRBD2 (5 bases each). Germline-derived CDR1 and CDR2 are LGHNA and YSLEER. This CDR3 is 15 amino acids long. V gave up 2 bases and J gave up 7 bases, with 16 bases separating them. DNA for the CDR3: TGCGCCAGCAGCCAATACGAGGGGTTTAGGTATACGCAGTATTTT. Protein sequence: CASSQYEGFRYTQYF.

This clonotype occurred a few times. The CDR3 region is CASSHRGPEQYF. The CDR3 DNA reads TGTGCCAGCAGTCACCGGGGACCCGAGCAGTACTTC. The V and J genes are TRBV27 and TRBJ2-5; D assignment may be TRBD1 or TRBD2 (5 bases each). Near its end, the DNA agrees better with TRBJ2-7, so the J call may be wrong. Germline assignment: CDR1 MNHEY and CDR2 SMNVEV (reference sequence). The CDR3 loop spans 12 amino acids.

This clonotype was seen only once. V usage is TRBV20-1 and J usage is TRBJ1-2; no clear D gene. Trimming stripped 1 base from V and 5 bases from J, with 20 bases between. Germline loops: CDR1 DFQATT, CDR2 SNEGSKA (reference sequence). This CDR3 has 16 residues. Here the CDR3 reads CSARGAVNKGSYGYTF. The CDR3 DNA sequence: TGCAGTGCTAGAGGCGCTGTGAATAAGGGATCTTATGGCTACACCTTC.

This clonotype was seen more than once but under ten times. The V call is TRBV7-2, the J call TRBJ1-2; D gene ambiguous. Germline V gene data show CDR1 as SGHTA and CDR2 as FQGNSA. V dropped 2 bases and J dropped 6 bases, with 10 bases sitting between them. The CDR3 consists of 13 residues. The CDR3 is CASSLQGSHGYTF. The CDR3 nucleotides are TGTGCCAGCAGCTTACAAGGCAGTCATGGCTACACCTTC.

Many counts were recorded for this clonotype. V usage is TRBV7-3 and J usage is TRBJ2-2; D is undetermined. Germline V lookup: CDR1 SGHTA, CDR2 FQGTGA. The V end lost 4 bases, the J end lost 2 bases, and 5 bases lay between the germline ends. CDR3 size: 13 residues. Here the CDR3 reads CASSSSNTGELFF. In nucleotides, the CDR3 is TGTGCCAGCAGCTCCTCCAACACCGGGGAGCTGTTTTTT.

The chain is built from TRBV7-9 and TRBJ2-1; D is unclear. TRBJ2-7 matches the DNA end more closely, so the J call is doubtful. This CDR3 is built from 13 residues. Germline lookup yields CDR1 SEHNR and CDR2 FQNEAQ (reference sequence). The CDR3 protein is CASSLARLGEQYF. The CDR3 coding sequence is TGTGCCAGCAGCTTAGCGCGCTTAGGGGAGCAGTACTTC.

The chain recombines TRBV3-1 with TRBJ2-5, with 9 bases identical to TRBD2. The trim removed 4 bases at V and 11 bases at J, leaving 11 bases unmatched. Germline values: CDR1 LGHDT, CDR2 YNNKEL (reference sequence). This CDR3 has 14 amino acids. CDR3 in amino acids: CASSLSVVAGEQYF. The CDR3, as DNA: TGTGCCAGCAGCCTGTCCGTGGTAGCGGGGGAGCAGTACTTC.

This chain joins TRBV28 and TRBJ1-6; D remains ambiguous. The CDR3 is 14 residues long. Trimming took 2 bases from V and 7 from J, leaving 9 bases between them. Per germline, CDR1 MDHEN and CDR2 SYDVKM. This CDR3 is CASSLNSGNSPLHF. The DNA of the CDR3 is TGTGCCAGCAGTTTAAACAGCGGAAATTCACCCCTCCACTTT.

The rearrangement uses TRBV12-3 or TRBV12-4 and TRBJ2-4; tentative D call: TRBD1 (6 bases). CDR3 length equals 16 residues. Between the trimmed V and J ends, which lost 4 bases and 1 base, there was a span of 14 bases. CDR3 residues: CASSSGTSRAKNIQYF. The CDR3 DNA follows: TGTGCCAGCAGTTCCGGGACATCTCGGGCCAAAAACATTCAGTACTTC.